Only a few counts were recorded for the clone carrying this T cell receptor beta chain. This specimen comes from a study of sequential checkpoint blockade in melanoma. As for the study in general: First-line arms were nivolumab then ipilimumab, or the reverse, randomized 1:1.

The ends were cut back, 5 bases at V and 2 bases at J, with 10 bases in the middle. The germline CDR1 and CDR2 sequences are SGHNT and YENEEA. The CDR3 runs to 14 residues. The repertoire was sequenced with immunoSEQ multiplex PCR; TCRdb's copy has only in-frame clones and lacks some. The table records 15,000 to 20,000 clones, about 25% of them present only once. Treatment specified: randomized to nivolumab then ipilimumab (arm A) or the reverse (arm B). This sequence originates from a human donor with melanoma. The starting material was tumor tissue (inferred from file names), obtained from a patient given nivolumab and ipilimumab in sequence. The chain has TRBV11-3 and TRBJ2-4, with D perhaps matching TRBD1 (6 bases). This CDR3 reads CASSGDMSKNIQYF. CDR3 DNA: TGTGCCAGCAGCGGGGACATGTCCAAAAACATTCAGTACTTC.